The source of this TCR beta chain is a study of Ad26.COV2.S vaccination and SARS-CoV-2 variants. Study-wide results and limits: It is possible that the TCR breadth and depth analyses underestimated the total T cell responses. People given the vaccine had a wider spike-specific TCR breadth than placebo recipients did.

Treatment meaning: about 20 received Ad26.COV2.S at low or high dose, single or two shots; roughly 5 received placebo; per-sample allocation not given. Collection of the samples took place on day 63 after the first injection of vaccine or placebo. Libraries were prepared by immunoSEQ multiplex PCR; TCRdb keeps only in-frame clonotypes and omits some of them. The sample yields roughly 320,000 clones, about 86% seen once. CDR1 is ENHRY, CDR2 SYGVKD, per germline. The CDR3 is 12 amino acids. V was pared by 1 base and J by 5 bases, with 2 bases between. Concerning this clone: Its antigen is not known.

The rearrangement uses TRBV10-3 and TRBJ1-4; D unclear. This specimen consisted of peripheral blood, obtained in a trial of Ad26.COV2.S vaccine versus placebo. The receptor's source is a person between 18 and 60 years old who received the Ad26.COV2.S COVID-19 vaccine or a placebo. CDR3 protein: CAISEWNEKLFF. CDR3 nucleotide sequence: TGTGCCATCAGTGAGTGGAATGAAAAACTGTTTTTT.